The rows below give T cell receptor beta chains drawn from one sample of a study of beta chain features in type 1 diabetes. Libraries were prepared by immunoSEQ multiplex PCR; TCRdb keeps only in-frame clonotypes and omits some of them. The table shows over 350,000 clones, with approximately 16% occurring only once. The sample consisted of naive CD4+ T cells from blood. The receptors here all came from a woman under 30 in good health. CDR3s include the opening cysteine and the closing phenylalanine or tryptophan. Each record gives: J gene, D gene, clone size, V gene, CDR3 protein, CDR3 DNA. D genes are given only for firm matches. The size field is filled for only some rows; it gives once, few, many or a size class.

TRBJ2-7 | - | - | TRBV23-1 | CASSLAGNYEQYF | TGCGCCAGCAGTCTAGCAGGGAACTACGAGCAGTACTTC
TRBJ2-3 | TRBD2 | few | TRBV28 | CASSAMLAASTDTQYF | TGTGCCAGCAGTGCAATGCTAGCGGCTAGCACAGATACGCAGTATTTT
TRBJ1-4 | - | - | TRBV29-1 | CSVSTGVNEKLFF | TGCAGCGTTAGCACGGGGGTAAATGAAAAACTGTTTTTT
TRBJ1-2 | TRBD1 | - | TRBV28 | CASSTEGTGLYGYTF | TGTGCCAGCTCTACCGAGGGGACAGGGCTGTATGGCTACACCTTC
TRBJ2-1 | - | few | TRBV28 | CASSPYNEQFF | TGTGCCAGCAGTCCTTACAATGAGCAGTTCTTC
TRBJ2-3 | TRBD2 | few | TRBV30 | CACSPSGVTDTQYF | TGTGCCTGCTCTCCTAGCGGTGTCACAGATACGCAGTATTTT
TRBJ1-5 | - | few | TRBV30 | CAWSVNRYQPQHF | TGTGCCTGGAGTGTAAACAGATATCAGCCCCAGCATTTT
TRBJ2-1 | - | few | TRBV14 | CASSQAGVLEQFF | TGTGCCAGCAGCCAAGCGGGAGTGCTTGAGCAGTTCTTC
TRBJ1-5 | TRBD1 | - | TRBV4-1 | CASSRQGANQPQHF | TGCGCCAGCAGCCGACAGGGGGCGAATCAGCCCCAGCATTTT
TRBJ2-5 | TRBD1 | - | TRBV7-9 | CASSPGQGRETQYF | TGTGCCAGCAGCCCTGGACAGGGGAGGGAGACCCAGTACTTC
TRBJ1-2 | - | few | TRBV11-1 | CASSPQGLNYGYTF | TGTGCCAGCAGCCCTCAGGGGCTCAACTATGGCTACACCTTC
TRBJ2-7 | TRBD2 | few | TRBV6-5 | CASTSSGIYEQYF | TGTGCCAGCACGTCTAGCGGGATCTACGAGCAGTACTTC
TRBJ2-3 | TRBD2 | few | TRBV2 | CASSETSGRRWGDTQYF | TGTGCCAGCAGTGAGACTAGCGGGAGGAGGTGGGGAGATACGCAGTATTTT
TRBJ1-5 | - | - | TRBV30 | CAWTLASNQPQHF | TGTGCCTGGACGCTAGCGAGCAATCAGCCCCAGCATTTT
TRBJ2-7 | TRBD2 | once | TRBV10-3 | CATRSSGGYEQYF | TGTGCCACCCGCTCTAGCGGGGGCTACGAGCAGTACTTC
TRBJ1-2 | - | few | TRBV29-1 | CSEGGAYGYTF | TGCAGCGAGGGAGGGGCCTATGGCTACACCTTC
TRBJ2-5 | - | few | TRBV11-1 | CASSETLSPQETQYF | TGTGCCAGCAGCGAGACACTCAGTCCGCAAGAGACCCAGTACTTC
TRBJ2-3 | TRBD2 | few | TRBV11-2 | CASSRAGGADTQYF | TGTGCCAGCAGTAGAGCGGGAGGGGCGGATACGCAGTATTTT
TRBJ2-5 | TRBD1 | - | TRBV18 | CASSRQGQETQYF | TGTGCCAGCTCACGACAGGGCCAAGAGACCCAGTACTTC
TRBJ2-1 | - | - | TRBV5-1 | CASSSTGNEQFF | TGCGCCAGCAGCTCAACAGGAAATGAGCAGTTCTTC
TRBJ2-1 | TRBD1 | - | TRBV5-4 | CASHTGVSSYNEQFF | TGTGCCAGCCACACAGGGGTTAGCTCCTACAATGAGCAGTTCTTC
TRBJ1-2 | TRBD1 | - | TRBV13 | CASSSPGQANGYTF | TGTGCCAGCAGCTCACCGGGACAGGCCAATGGCTACACCTTC
TRBJ2-3 | TRBD2 | few | TRBV9 | CASSVGGRVTDTQYF | TGTGCCAGCAGCGTCGGCGGGAGGGTCACAGATACGCAGTATTTT
TRBJ1-2 | TRBD1 | - | TRBV28 | CASSTGATIYGYTF | TGTGCCAGCAGTACAGGGGCGACGATCTATGGCTACACCTTC
TRBJ2-3 | TRBD1 | few | TRBV6-5 | CASSYSDRGAQYF | TGTGCCAGCAGTTACTCCGACAGGGGGGCGCAGTATTTT
TRBJ1-3 | - | - | TRBV7-2 | CASSSTGSGNTIYF | TGTGCCAGCAGCTCGACAGGCTCTGGAAACACCATATATTTT
TRBJ2-3 | TRBD2 | - | TRBV7-2 | CASSHLGSGSVQNTQYF | TGTGCCAGCAGCCACCTAGGGAGCGGGAGTGTTCAGAATACGCAGTATTTT
TRBJ2-7 | TRBD1 | - | TRBV10-3 | CAISVGQGPYEQYF | TGTGCCATCAGTGTGGGACAGGGACCCTACGAGCAGTACTTC
TRBJ1-5 | TRBD1 | - | TRBV30 | CAWSVGGTGAQPQHF | TGTGCCTGGAGTGTAGGCGGGACAGGGGCTCAGCCCCAGCATTTT
TRBJ1-1 | - | few | TRBV19 | CASRSQGSNTEAFF | TGTGCCAGTAGGAGTCAGGGGTCGAACACTGAAGCTTTCTTT
TRBJ2-7 | TRBD2 | once | TRBV10-3 | CAIRSGSINSYEQYF | TGTGCCATCCGTAGCGGGAGTATAAACTCCTACGAGCAGTACTTC